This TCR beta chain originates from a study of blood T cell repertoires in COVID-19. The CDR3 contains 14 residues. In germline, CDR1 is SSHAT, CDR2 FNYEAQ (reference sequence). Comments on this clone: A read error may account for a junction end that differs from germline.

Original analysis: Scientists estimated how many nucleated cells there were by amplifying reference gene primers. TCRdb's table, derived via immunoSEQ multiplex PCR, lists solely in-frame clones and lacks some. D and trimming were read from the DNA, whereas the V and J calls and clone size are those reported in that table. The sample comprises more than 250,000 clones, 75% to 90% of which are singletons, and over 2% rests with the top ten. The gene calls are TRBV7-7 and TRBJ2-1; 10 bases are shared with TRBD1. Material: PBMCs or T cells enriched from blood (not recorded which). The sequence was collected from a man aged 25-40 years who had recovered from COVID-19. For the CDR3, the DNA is TGTGCTAGCAGCCAGGACAGGGGGGGCGATGAGCAGTTCTTC. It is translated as CASSQDRGGDEQFF.